What follows is one TCR beta chain and its context. No antigen is known for it. This entry belongs to a study of shared clonotypes between healthy human individuals. Around 30,000 T cell genomes, or around 0.2 ug DNA, went into the sorted-subset replicate PCRs. Here immunoSEQ multiplex PCR was the method, and the copy in TCRdb shows in-frame clones only, minus some. The data show roughly 2.4 million clones, with around 95% seen just once and roughly 0.13% held by the top ten. V gave up 5 bases and J gave up 2 bases, with 10 bases separating them. The CDR3 sequence is 15 residues long. CDR1 and CDR2 from the germline V gene are MNHNS and SASEGT. Whole-study results and caveats: Clonotypes not shared had lower generation probabilities than those common to all four donors.

The TCR was taken from a man aged 18-30 years in good health. Sequenced sample: naive CD4+ T cells sorted from blood. Subset of the sample: CD45RA+ positively selected. V gene TRBV6-1 combines with J gene TRBJ1-6, with no clear D. CDR3 protein: CASSFGNTYNSPLHF. The CDR3 nucleotides read TGTGCCAGCAGTTTCGGTAACACCTATAATTCACCCCTCCACTTT.